The 5 T cell receptor beta chains given below trace back to one sample, sequenced in a study of T cells after yellow fever vaccination. A single record per CDR3 protein comes from TCRdb applying MiXCR to the 5' RACE reads. The data hold over 110,000 distinct CDR3 sequences, with about 8% observed a single time. Sequencing was performed on CD4+ T cells sorted from PBMCs, taken 5 days after the yellow fever booster vaccination. These receptors came from a young man who received the YFV17D yellow fever vaccine.

This clonotype was seen ten or more times. The chain employs TRBV5-1 and TRBJ2-1, with 10 nucleotides matching TRBD2. The CDR3 is made up of 16 amino acids. Germline V gene sequence: CDR1 SGHRS, CDR2 YFSETQ. V lost 3 bases to trimming and J lost 8 bases; unmatched junction nucleotides: 11. CDR3 in amino acids: CASSSGGLAGAHEQFF. CDR3 bases: TGCGCCAGCAGCTCTGGAGGGCTAGCGGGAGCCCATGAGCAGTTCTTC.

This clonotype was seen many times. V and J are TRBV5-5 and TRBJ2-5, with 9 nucleotides matching TRBD1. With V trimmed by 3 bases and J by 1 base, 10 bases remained unmatched. Germline V gives CDR1 SGHKS, CDR2 YYEKEE (reference sequence). The CDR3 has 17 amino acids. CDR3 region: CASSSGTGIWIQETQYF. CDR3 bases: TGTGCCAGCAGCTCCGGGACAGGGATTTGGATCCAAGAGACCCAGTACTTC.

This clonotype was recorded many times. The chain employs TRBV6-1 and TRBJ2-7; 10 bases align to TRBD2. CDR3 length: 14 amino acids. The germline gives CDR1 MNHNS, CDR2 SASEGT. The V and J ends lost 6 bases and 1 base, in that order; junction bases with no gene match: 3. This CDR3 reads CASSRTSGSYEQYF. Written as DNA, the CDR3 is TGTGCCAGCAGCCGGACTAGCGGTTCCTACGAGCAGTACTTC.

This clonotype was recorded at least ten times. This sequence joins TRBV20-1 and TRBJ1-1; perhaps TRBD1 as D (5 bases). V gave up 6 bases and J gave up 0 bases, with 14 bases separating them. The length of the CDR3 is 14 residues. CDR1 and CDR2 from the germline V gene are DFQATT and SNEGSKA (reference sequence). The CDR3 DNA is TGCAGTGCAACATTTGGGGCTGTGAACACTGAAGCTTTCTTT. This translates into CSATFGAVNTEAFF.

This clonotype was counted at least ten times. The chain recombines TRBV5-6 with TRBJ2-1; 13 bases align to TRBD2. The trim removed 2 bases at V and 8 bases at J, leaving 4 bases unmatched. The CDR3 loop spans 15 amino acids. Germline values: CDR1 SGHDT, CDR2 YYEEEE. The DNA of the CDR3 is TGTGCCAGCAGCTTAACTAGCGGGAGGGCCCATGAGCAGTTCTTC. As protein: CASSLTSGRAHEQFF.